One and the same sample provided the 4 T cell receptor beta chains below, sequenced in a study of lymphopenia after photon versus proton radiotherapy. The assay was immunoSEQ multiplex PCR, and TCRdb's table has in-frame clones only and misses some. The table lists under 35,000 clones, 89% of them singletons. Here the sequenced sample was peripheral blood, taken from a patient treated with proton-based radiotherapy. The receptor source for this set is a woman in her 70s with pancreatic cancer. Some clones in this sample may be carry-over from other donors' samples.

The V gene is TRBV6-1, the J gene TRBJ2-3, with unresolved D. V lost 2 bases, J lost 0 bases, and 15 bases lay in between. The length of the CDR3 is 17 residues. Germline loops: CDR1 MNHNS, CDR2 SASEGT. CDR3 in amino acids: CASSENIFETSTDTQYF. The DNA of the CDR3 is TGTGCCAGCAGTGAAAATATTTTTGAAACGAGCACAGATACGCAGTATTTT.

The chain joins TRBV6-1 to TRBJ2-1, with TRBD2 identical over 10 bases. V trimming: 6 bases; J trimming: 2 bases; junction bases outside the gene matches: 4. Germline lookup yields CDR1 MNHNS and CDR2 SASEGT. The length of the CDR3 is 15 residues. The CDR3 here is CASRLAGEPYNEQFF. CDR3 sequence (DNA): TGTGCCAGCAGGCTAGCGGGAGAACCCTACAATGAGCAGTTCTTC.

This clone was detected only a few times. The chain combines TRBV28 with TRBJ2-7; 9 nucleotides align to TRBD1. The length of the CDR3 is 13 residues. V shed 4 bases, J shed 3 bases, and the junction held 1 base outside the gene matches. Per germline, CDR1 MDHEN and CDR2 SYDVKM. The CDR3 DNA reads as TGTGCCAGCAGTTCGACAGGGGGCTACGAGCAGTACTTC. It codes for CASSSTGGYEQYF.

The chain links TRBV20-1 to TRBJ1-2; D is unclear. There are 11 residues in the CDR3. CDR1 and CDR2 (germline): DFQATT, SNEGSKA (reference sequence). V lost 1 base and J 7 bases, leaving 7 bases between the germline ends. The CDR3 DNA sequence: TGCAGTGCTAGAGGTTCCGGTGGCTACACCTTC. This sequence encodes CSARGSGGYTF.